This TCR beta chain derives from a study of blood T cell repertoires in COVID-19 (dated by TCRdb to 2018 to 2021). Notes on the research overall: Samples from collaborators originated in the United States, Italy and Spain and spanned both the acute and convalescent phases of COVID-19. The material from the prospective study consisted of cDNA or gDNA derived from T cells, B-cell-depleted T cells, or PBMCs. Subjects who had been exposed to COVID-19, were actively infected with it, or had recovered from it provided the deeply sampled blood TCRbeta repertoires that made up the dataset. The repertoires were released in a freely available public database meant as a resource for research on the immune response to SARS-CoV-2. Samples came from the ongoing ImmuneRACE study (first 160 participants) plus 1,254 subjects from 6 global collaborators. Nearly every sample came with metadata listing a de-identified subject ID, COVID-19 status, age in years and sex. Where available, HLA class I and class II types were obtained from metadata supplied by the sample provider rather than from assay-based typing.

TCRbeta CDR3 regions were amplified from genomic DNA by means of the immunoSEQ Assay, a bias-controlled multiplex PCR. The paper's data handling went like this. Nucleated cell counts per sample were estimated from amplification of reference gene primers within the assay. To quantify the absolute abundance of each unique TCRbeta CDR3 rearrangement, sequence reads were collapsed and filtered. For each sample, productive Simpson clonality was calculated as the square root of Simpson's diversity index across productive rearrangements. Entries here come from immuneACCESS through TCRdb and include only in-frame sequences with V and J called. Some clones fail to appear in such tables; in the studies checked, an unresolved V gene covers under half of the shortfall, and the cause of the remainder is unknown. For V, J and clone size, that table is used; D and trimming come from the DNA. This sample lists approximately 230,000 clones; about 86% were detected once. The ten most abundant clones make up approximately 14% of the sample.

Enrolling through a virtual design, the prospective study's participants ranged in age from roughly 18 to 90 years and lived across around 25 United States geographic areas. To assign participants to cohorts, the prospective study relied on clinical history that participants themselves reported in a screening survey and a study questionnaire. Each participant in the prospective study had whole blood, serum and a nasopharyngeal or oropharyngeal swab collected by mobile phlebotomists. Prospective study participants could optionally give additional blood draws and questionnaires over a roughly two-month period. Before DNA extraction, blood samples from the prospective study were shipped at room temperature or frozen. As concerns this clone: This receptor's antigen is unknown. Base-call qualities are not available, and no considerably larger clone is one nucleotide away.

Its CDR3 holds 13 amino acids, cysteine through phenylalanine. The read is trimmed to its CDR3 DNA, 39 bases read in frame from base 1. V is cut by 4 bases and J by 4 bases, and the space between the germline ends is 11 bases. The germline V gene (reference sequence) provides CDR1 LGHDT and CDR2 YNNKEL. Study-wide conclusions, independent of this receptor: The quantity of clinical and demographic metadata differed by source and by participant and was supplied without curation.

The chain is encoded by TRBV3-1 (or the pseudogene TRBV3-2) joined to TRBJ2-7; too little of a D gene remains to name it. This sequence originates from a woman aged 50 to 60 with acute COVID-19. The sample was PBMCs or T cells enriched from blood (not recorded which). The CDR3 amino acid sequence is: CASSLAFLYEQYF. DNA sequence: TGTGCCAGCAGCCTGGCCTTTCTTTACGAGCAGTACTTC.